This TCR beta chain was sequenced for a study of cytomegalovirus exposure and HLA in healthy donors. Primers for the PCR totalled 60 Vbeta and 13 Jbeta. Method: immunoSEQ multiplex PCR; TCRdb's copy keeps in-frame clones and lacks some. The table lists around 120,000 clones, around 81% of them singletons. Study-level findings and limits: According to the study, roughly 180 TCR beta chains were cytomegalovirus-associated. There was a cluster of highly shared sequence variants that was likely a sequencing artifact.

Donors had nominal health at sampling but likely had unrecorded immune exposures. V was shortened by 2 bases and J by 0 bases, with 8 bases between the two germline ends. Germline V gives CDR1 MNHEY, CDR2 SMNVEV (reference sequence). The CDR3 sequence is 15 residues long. With respect to this clone: Its antigen is unknown.

The clonotype comes from a man younger than 35 in good health and CMV-seronegative. Input material: PBMCs. The chain joins TRBV27 to TRBJ1-5; D unresolved. CDR3 DNA sequence: TGTGCCAGCAGTTTAGGGTCAGGTAGCAATCAGCCCCAGCATTTT. It specifies CASSLGSGSNQPQHF.